This entry lists 16 T cell receptor beta chains sequenced from one sample in a study of blood T cell repertoires in COVID-19. TCRdb keeps only in-frame clones here, not all; method: immunoSEQ multiplex PCR. Of a few hundred thousand clones in the sample, 85% to 90% were seen once. Sequenced input: PBMCs or T cells enriched from blood (not recorded which). The receptors originated from a young man who had recovered from COVID-19.

This rearrangement joins TRBV10-3 to TRBJ2-5; 8 nucleotides align to TRBD1. Germline assignment: CDR1 ENHRY and CDR2 SYGVKD. V lost 3 bases to trimming and J lost 4 bases; unmatched junction nucleotides: 7. The CDR3 is made up of 15 amino acids. The CDR3 spells CAISDGQGARETQYF. The DNA for the CDR3 is TGTGCCATCAGTGACGGCCAGGGGGCTCGAGAGACCCAGTACTTC.

V usage is TRBV30 and J usage is TRBJ1-5; D remains unclear. In germline, CDR1 is GTSNPN, CDR2 SVGIG (reference sequence). The V and J ends lost 0 bases and 4 bases respectively, with 16 bases between them. The CDR3 is made up of 16 amino acids. The CDR3 DNA reads as TGTGCCTGGAGTGTACCCCCCTTCCGGCGGAATCAGCCCCAGCATTTT. Its protein product is CAWSVPPFRRNQPQHF.

The chain joins TRBV5-8 to TRBJ2-1; D possibly corresponds to TRBD1 (6 bases). Trimming cost V 5 bases and J 0 bases, with 9 bases left between them. The CDR3 extends over 14 amino acids. The germline CDR1 and CDR2 sequences are SGHTS and YDEGEE. CDR3 DNA: TGTGCCAGCAGAGGGGGAAACTCCTACAATGAGCAGTTCTTC. As protein: CASRGGNSYNEQFF.

J is TRBJ2-1 and V is TRBV12-2; the DNA was not compared with TRBD2, the D call given in the table. TRBV12-2 is listed as a pseudogene. This CDR3 has 17 residues. The CDR3 here is CASRFPTRRATYNEQFF. CDR3 nucleotide sequence: TGTGCAAGTCGCTTCCCAACTCGGCGGGCCACCTACAATGAGCAGTTCTTC.

This clone was recorded once. The chain carries TRBV6-5 and TRBJ2-1; D unclear. In germline, CDR1 is MNHEY, CDR2 SVGAGI. CDR3 length: 14 amino acids. Trimming cost V 5 bases and J 9 bases, with 17 bases left between them. The CDR3 DNA follows: TGTGCCAGCAGTACCCCTCGGGTCTCTCCTGAGCAGTTCTTC. It codes for CASSTPRVSPEQFF.

The CDR3 protein is CASSMGTGGNTIYF. For the CDR3, the DNA is TGTGCCAGTAGTATGGGGACAGGGGGAAACACCATATATTTT. The rearrangement links TRBV19 to TRBJ1-3; 9 positions match TRBD1. CDR3 length: 14 amino acids. The junction had 1 base not matched to a gene; V was cut back by 3 bases and J by 4 bases. Germline V gives CDR1 LNHDA, CDR2 SQIVND (reference sequence).

The chain carries TRBV28 and TRBJ1-5; 8 nucleotides align to TRBD1. The ends lost 0 bases at V and 4 bases at J; junction bases unmatched: 2. This CDR3 contains 15 residues. CDR1 MDHEN and CDR2 SYDVKM come from the germline V gene. The CDR3 reads CASSLWGQVNQPQHF. The DNA for the CDR3 is TGTGCCAGCAGTTTATGGGGACAGGTTAATCAGCCCCAGCATTTT.

V gene TRBV29-1 combines with J gene TRBJ2-7, with a weak D call TRBD2 (5 bases). V was pared by 8 bases and J by 7 bases, with 12 bases between. The CDR3 consists of 10 residues. The germline CDR1 and CDR2 sequences are SQVTM and ANQGSEA. The CDR3 sequence: CSLSGSEQYF. Here the CDR3 DNA reads TGCAGCCTATCGGGAAGTGAGCAGTACTTC.

The J gene is TRBJ1-5, the V gene TRBV5-5; 7 bases align to TRBD1. Germline V gives CDR1 SGHKS, CDR2 YYEKEE (reference sequence). The CDR3 extends over 14 amino acids. The trim removed 6 bases at V and 3 bases at J, leaving 6 bases unmatched. The CDR3: CASTAGTDNQPQHF. The CDR3, as DNA: TGTGCCAGCACCGCGGGGACAGACAATCAGCCCCAGCATTTT. The full variable domain, completed using reference TRBV5-5 and TRBJ1-5, is DAGVTQSPTHLIKTRGQQVTLRCSPISGHKSVSWYQQVLGQGPQFIFQYYEKEERGRGNFPDRFSARQFPNYSSELNVNALLLGDSALYLCASTAGTDNQPQHFGDGTRLSIL.

CDR3 nucleotide sequence: TGTGCCAGCAGTGAATTTTCGGCTAATGAAAAACTGTTTTTT. Translated, it gives CASSEFSANEKLFF. The rearrangement joins TRBV2 to TRBJ1-4; D remains unclear. Trimming cost V 2 bases and J 3 bases, with 7 bases left between them. The germline CDR1 and CDR2 sequences are SNHLY and FYNNEI. This CDR3 is 14 amino acids long.

This sequence joins TRBV11-1 and TRBJ1-2, with 8 bases aligning to TRBD1. From germline, CDR1 is SGHAT and CDR2 FQDESV (reference sequence). Losses at the gene ends were 0 bases for V and 3 bases for J; bases not matched to a gene: 6. The CDR3 covers 16 residues. Here the CDR3 reads CASSLARQGADYGYTF. Written as DNA, the CDR3 is TGTGCCAGCAGCTTAGCGCGGCAGGGGGCCGACTATGGCTACACCTTC.

This clone was recorded only once. V gene TRBV10-1 combines with J gene TRBJ2-7, with 8 bases fitting TRBD1. J was trimmed by 2 bases and V by 2 bases; bases with no gene match: 8. This CDR3 region has 16 residues. Germline V CDR1 and CDR2: WNHNN, SYGVQD (reference sequence). CDR3 in amino acids: CASSEPSRGLTYEQYF. The CDR3 DNA sequence: TGCGCCAGCAGTGAGCCGTCCAGGGGGCTTACCTACGAGCAGTACTTC.

V is TRBV2 and J is TRBJ2-7; D gene unclear. CDR3 length: 15 residues. Germline V gene data show CDR1 as SNHLY and CDR2 as FYNNEI. Trimming removed 5 bases at V and 1 base at J, with 15 bases between. This CDR3 reads CASSHTNTESYEQYF. The CDR3 DNA reads as TGTGCCAGCAGTCACACTAACACCGAATCCTACGAGCAGTACTTC.

The CDR3 region is CASSYTKVGPMDRKYSNQPQHF. CDR3 coding DNA: TGTGCCAGCAGTTATACAAAGGTGGGTCCGATGGACAGGAAGTATAGCAATCAGCCCCAGCATTTT. The gene calls are TRBV28 and TRBJ1-5; TRBD1 agrees at 7 bases. This CDR3 comprises 22 residues. Germline lookup yields CDR1 MDHEN and CDR2 SYDVKM. The V gene end was trimmed by 4 bases and the J gene end by 0 bases; junction bases not matched to a gene: 24.

The J gene is TRBJ2-5, the V gene TRBV29-1; weak D call: TRBD2 (6 bases). V lost 2 bases to trimming and J lost 2 bases, with 9 bases between them. The CDR3 loop spans 13 amino acids. Per germline, CDR1 SQVTM and CDR2 ANQGSEA. The CDR3 loop reads CSVEPGGQETQYF. In nucleotides, the CDR3 is TGCAGCGTTGAACCTGGGGGGCAAGAGACCCAGTACTTC.

The gene calls are TRBV18 and TRBJ2-5; D is perhaps TRBD1 (5 bases). V lost 2 bases to trimming and J lost 5 bases, with 12 bases between them. This CDR3 comprises 14 residues. Germline V CDR1 and CDR2: KGHSH, LQKENI. The CDR3 DNA reads as TGTGCCAGCTCACCAAGGAAGGGGCCTGAGACCCAGTACTTC. Translated: CASSPRKGPETQYF.